This T cell receptor (beta chain) was sequenced in a study of PD-1 blockade in classical Hodgkin lymphoma. Study-level background: Patients were dosed intravenously with nivolumab at 3 mg/kg every 2 weeks. Overall study results and limits: Newly diagnosed and completely responding patients shared comparable baseline diversity. By C4D1, CD4+ diversity increased significantly, especially in complete responders.

Trimming cost V 0 bases and J 5 bases; bases outside gene matches: 6. The CDR3 contains 15 residues. CDR1 and CDR2 from the germline V gene are GTSNPN and SVGIG (reference sequence). Time point in this sample: cycle 4 day 1 (C4D1), after 5 to 7 weeks of nivolumab. All trial patients relapsed after autologous stem cell transplantation. In regard to this clone: Its matching antigen is unknown.

Generated by immunoSEQ multiplex PCR, the TCRdb table keeps only in-frame clones and is missing some. The data show approximately 49,000 clones, roughly 80% seen once. This sequence joins TRBV30 and TRBJ2-2, with TRBD2 matching over 7 bases. The starting material was peripheral blood mononuclear cells (PBMCs), obtained before the fourth cycle of nivolumab. The receptor was derived from a human donor with classical Hodgkin lymphoma. CDR3 in amino acids: CAWSVNGRRTGELFF. The CDR3 region has the DNA TGTGCCTGGAGTGTTAACGGGAGGAGGACCGGGGAGCTGTTTTTT.